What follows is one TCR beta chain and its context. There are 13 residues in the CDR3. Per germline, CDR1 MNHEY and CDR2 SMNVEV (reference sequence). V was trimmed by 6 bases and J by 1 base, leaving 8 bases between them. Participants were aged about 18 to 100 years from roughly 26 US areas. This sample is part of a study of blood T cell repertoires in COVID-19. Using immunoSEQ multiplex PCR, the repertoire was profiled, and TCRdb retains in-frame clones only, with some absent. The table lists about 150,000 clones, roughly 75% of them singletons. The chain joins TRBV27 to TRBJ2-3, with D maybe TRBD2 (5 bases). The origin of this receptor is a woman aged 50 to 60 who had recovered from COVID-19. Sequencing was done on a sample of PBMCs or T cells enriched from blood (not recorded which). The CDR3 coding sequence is TGTGCCAGCAGGGTGAGGGGCACAGATACGCAGTATTTT. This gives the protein CASRVRGTDTQYF.